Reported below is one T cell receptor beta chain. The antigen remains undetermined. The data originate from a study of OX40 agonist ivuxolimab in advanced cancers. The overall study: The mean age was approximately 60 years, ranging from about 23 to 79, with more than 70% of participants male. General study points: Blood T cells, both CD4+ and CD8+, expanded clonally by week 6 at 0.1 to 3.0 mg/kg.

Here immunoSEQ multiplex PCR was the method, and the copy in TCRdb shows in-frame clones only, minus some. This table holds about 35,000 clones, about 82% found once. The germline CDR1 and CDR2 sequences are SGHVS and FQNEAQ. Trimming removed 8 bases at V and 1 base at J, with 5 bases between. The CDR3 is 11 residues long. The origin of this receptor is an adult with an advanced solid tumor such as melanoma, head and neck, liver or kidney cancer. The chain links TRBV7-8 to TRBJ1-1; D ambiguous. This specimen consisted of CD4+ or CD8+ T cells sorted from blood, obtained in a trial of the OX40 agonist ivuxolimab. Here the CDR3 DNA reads TGTGCCAGCGGATGGAACACTGAAGCTTTCTTT. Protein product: CASGWNTEAFF.